This TCR beta chain was identified during a study of blood T cell repertoires in COVID-19. Looked up from germline, CDR1 is MNHEY and CDR2 is SVGAGI. The CDR3 runs 15 residues. V was clipped by 4 bases and J by 2 bases; unmatched bases: 5. Assay: immunoSEQ multiplex PCR; the TCRdb copy retains only in-frame clones and omits some. The table lists about 42,000 clones, around 90% of them singletons. The source of this sequence is a man in his fifties with active COVID-19. Sequencing input: peripheral blood. The chain combines TRBV6-5 with TRBJ2-3; 8 bases fit TRBD2. The CDR3 DNA reads as TGTGCCAGCAGTTGGAGCGGGGGCCTCACAGATACGCAGTATTTT. Translated, it gives CASSWSGGLTDTQYF.